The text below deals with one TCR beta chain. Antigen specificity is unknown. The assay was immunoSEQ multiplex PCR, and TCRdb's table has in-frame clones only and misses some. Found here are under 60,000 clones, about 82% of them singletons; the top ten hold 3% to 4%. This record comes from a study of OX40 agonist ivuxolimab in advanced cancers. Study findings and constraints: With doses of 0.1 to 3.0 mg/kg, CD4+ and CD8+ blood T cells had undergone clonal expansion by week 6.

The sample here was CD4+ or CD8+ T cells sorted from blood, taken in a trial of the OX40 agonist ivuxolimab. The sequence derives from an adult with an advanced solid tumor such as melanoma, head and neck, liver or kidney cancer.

DNA of the CDR3: TGTGCCAGCAGCTTAGACAGGGGTAATCAGCCCCAGCATTTT. Encoded protein: CASSLDRGNQPQHF. The chain uses TRBV11-2 and TRBJ1-5; D may be TRBD1 (6 bases). V gave up 0 bases and J gave up 4 bases, with 7 bases separating them. The CDR3 consists of 14 residues. Germline V gene sequence: CDR1 SGHAT, CDR2 FQNNGV.